Following are 23 T cell receptor beta chains from one sample sequenced in a study of identical twins. TCRdb redid the calling of the 5' RACE reads with MiXCR, one entry per CDR3 protein. The sample gives 200,000 to 250,000 distinct CDR3 sequences, 5.5% to 7% of which show up once; around 3.4% is in the top ten. These records were also assigned to another study, of yellow fever vaccine responses in identical twins.

The specimen was memory (CD45RO+) T cells sorted from blood. The receptor source for this set is a woman aged 18 to 35 in good health.

This clonotype was picked up many times. CDR3 DNA sequence: TGTGCCATCAGTGAGTCTATGAGGACGGATGAGCAGTTCTTC. It yields the protein CAISESMRTDEQFF. The chain links TRBV10-3 to TRBJ2-1; D gene ambiguous. The V and J ends lost 0 bases and 8 bases respectively, with 11 bases between them. The CDR3 spans 14 residues. The germline CDR1 and CDR2 sequences are ENHRY and SYGVKD.

The chain links TRBV2 to TRBJ2-7, with TRBD1 matching over 12 bases. The V gene's germline CDR1 is SNHLY and CDR2 FYNNEI. CDR3 length equals 15 residues. V dropped 8 bases and J dropped 4; count of bases not matched to a gene: 9. The DNA for the CDR3 is TGTGCCAGCGTTCCGGGACAGGGGGCCGTTTACGAGCAGTACTTC. Amino acid sequence: CASVPGQGAVYEQYF.

This clonotype was counted at least ten times. This chain connects TRBV20-1 to TRBJ1-5, with D hard to call. Germline values: CDR1 DFQATT, CDR2 SNEGSKA (reference sequence). Trimming left V 2 bases short and J 0 bases short, with 11 bases between. CDR3 length equals 15 residues. The CDR3 bases are TGCAGTGCTAGAAGTTGGCAGTTTAGCAATCAGCCCCAGCATTTT. Protein product: CSARSWQFSNQPQHF.

This clonotype was detected ten times or more. This chain joins TRBV3-1 and TRBJ2-5; tentatively, D is TRBD2 (6 bases). Germline CDR1 is LGHDT and CDR2 is YNNKEL (reference sequence). This CDR3 is 18 amino acids long. V gave up 1 base and J gave up 3 bases, with 21 bases separating them. The CDR3 DNA sequence: TGTGCCAGCAGCCAAGGGGGGGAGCAGGCCTTTGGAGAAGAGACCCAGTACTTC. Translated, it gives CASSQGGEQAFGEETQYF.

The chain uses TRBV7-8 and TRBJ1-5; weak D call: TRBD1 (6 bases). Deletions cut 5 bases from V and 1 base from J, with 12 bases between. The CDR3 is made up of 15 amino acids. Per germline, CDR1 SGHVS and CDR2 FQNEAQ. The CDR3 protein is CASSSNRVSNQPQHF. CDR3 sequence (DNA): TGTGCCAGCAGCAGTAACAGGGTCAGCAATCAGCCCCAGCATTTT.

This clonotype was detected many times. The V gene is TRBV7-6, the J gene TRBJ2-1; tentative D call: TRBD1 (5 bases). The V gene's germline CDR1 is SGHVS and CDR2 FNYEAQ. The CDR3 runs to 13 residues. V lost 0 bases and J lost 7, with 7 bases in between. In DNA, the CDR3 is TGTGCCAGCAGCTTAGCTAGGGGTAATGAGCAGTTCTTC. It encodes CASSLARGNEQFF.

This clonotype was recorded many times. The chain is built from TRBV12-3 or TRBV12-4 and TRBJ1-6; D is uncertain. With 8 bases removed from V and 10 bases from J, the gap between germline ends came to 15 bases. This CDR3 comprises 13 residues. CDR3 amino acids: CASHGRERSPLHF. The CDR3 nucleotides are TGTGCCAGCCATGGTAGAGAGCGATCACCCCTCCACTTT.

The chain uses TRBV28 and TRBJ2-7; 9 bases are shared with TRBD1. This CDR3 spans 13 amino acids. V was pared by 3 bases and J by 5 bases, with 2 bases of the junction left unmatched. Per the germline V gene, CDR1 is MDHEN and CDR2 is SYDVKM. The CDR3 loop is CASSFTGGDEQYF. CDR3 nucleotide sequence: TGTGCCAGCAGTTTTACAGGGGGCGACGAGCAGTACTTC. Supplemented by reference TRBV28 and TRBJ2-7, the full variable domain reads DVKVTQSSRYLVKRTGEKVFLECVQDMDHENMFWYRQDPGLGLRLIYFSYDVKMKEKGDIPEGYSVSREKKERFSLILESASTNQTSMYLCASSFTGGDEQYFGPGTRLTVT.

This clonotype was recorded many times. This chain joins TRBV28 and TRBJ2-1, with D possibly TRBD2 on 6 matching bases. The germline V gene encodes CDR1 MDHEN and CDR2 SYDVKM. This CDR3 is 12 amino acids long. V was pared by 11 bases and J by 3 bases, with 11 bases between. CDR3 loop: CAGGVLYNEQFF. Here the CDR3 DNA reads TGTGCCGGCGGGGTACTCTACAATGAGCAGTTCTTC.

This clonotype was detected many times. This chain joins TRBV10-3 and TRBJ2-1; no reliable D call. The germline gives CDR1 ENHRY, CDR2 SYGVKD. The CDR3 has 16 amino acids. The CDR3 DNA reads as TGTGCTCCCACACCGGTGGCAGCAGTCCAATCTATTGTGCAGTTCTTC. Protein product: CAPTPVAAVQSIVQFF.

This rearrangement joins TRBV4-2 to TRBJ1-5, with 7 bases lining up with TRBD1. This CDR3 is built from 18 residues. CDR1 and CDR2 (germline): LGHNA, YNFKEQ. V dropped 1 base and J dropped 0; count of bases not matched to a gene: 9. The CDR3 region is CASSQVDREINSNQPQHF. The DNA for the CDR3 is TGTGCCAGCAGCCAAGTTGACAGGGAGATTAATAGCAATCAGCCCCAGCATTTT.

This clonotype has a handful of counts. The chain combines TRBV10-2 with TRBJ2-3, with 7 bases identical to TRBD2. Losses at the gene ends were 7 bases for V and 1 base for J; bases not matched to a gene: 14. The CDR3 spans 17 residues. Germline loops: CDR1 WSHSY, CDR2 SAAADI. This CDR3 is CASIRRWGGAGTDTQYF. The DNA for the CDR3 is TGCGCCAGCATTCGGAGGTGGGGGGGTGCCGGCACAGATACGCAGTATTTT.

This clonotype has more than one count but fewer than ten. The gene calls are TRBV20-1 and TRBJ2-1; 13 positions agree with TRBD2. This CDR3 contains 16 residues. Germline CDR1 and CDR2: DFQATT and SNEGSKA (reference sequence). The V and J ends lost 5 bases and 9 bases, in that order; junction bases with no gene match: 13. The CDR3 nucleotides are TGCAGTGCTCAAAAGACTAGCGGGGGGCATGCGGGTGAGCAGTTCTTC. It translates to CSAQKTSGGHAGEQFF.

This clonotype occurred a few times. The J gene is TRBJ2-1, the V gene TRBV7-3; 15 nucleotides align to TRBD2. Unmatched junction bases numbered 16, after V lost 1 base and J lost 6 bases. Germline CDR1 reads SGHTA; CDR2 reads FQGTGA. The CDR3 has 21 residues. The CDR3 nucleotides are TGTGCCAGCAGCTTAAGCACCCACGGGACTAGCGGGAGGTTTAAAGGCAATGAGCAGTTCTTC. It translates to CASSLSTHGTSGRFKGNEQFF. Full variable domain (missing parts from reference TRBV7-3 and TRBJ2-1): GAGVSQTPSNKVTEKGKYVELRCDPISGHTALYWYRQSLGQGPEFLIYFQGTGAADDSGLPNDRFFAVRPEGSVSTLKIQRTERGDSAVYLCASSLSTHGTSGRFKGNEQFFGPGTRLTVL.

Many counts were recorded for this clonotype. The rearrangement links TRBV28 to TRBJ1-1; TRBD1 might be the D (5 bases). Trimming cost V 6 bases and J 4 bases, with 12 bases left between them. The CDR3 is made up of 13 amino acids. The germline V gene encodes CDR1 MDHEN and CDR2 SYDVKM. In DNA form, the CDR3 reads TGTGCCAGCAGGGGACCGGAGGTCACTGAAGCTTTCTTT. Translating gives CASRGPEVTEAFF. The entire variable domain, with the rest obtained from reference TRBV28 and TRBJ1-1, is as follows: DVKVTQSSRYLVKRTGEKVFLECVQDMDHENMFWYRQDPGLGLRLIYFSYDVKMKEKGDIPEGYSVSREKKERFSLILESASTNQTSMYLCASRGPEVTEAFFGQGTRLTVV.

The chain couples TRBV5-1 to TRBJ2-1, with a weak D call TRBD2 (5 bases). CDR3 length equals 15 residues. CDR1 is SGHRS, CDR2 YFSETQ, per germline. Trimming pared 0 bases from V and 3 bases from J, leaving 10 bases between. CDR3 loop: CASSLASGIYNEQFF. CDR3 sequence (DNA): TGCGCCAGCAGCTTGGCCTCGGGGATCTACAATGAGCAGTTCTTC.

V usage is TRBV10-3 and J usage is TRBJ2-1; D uncertain. Trimming left V 4 bases short and J 4 bases short, with 2 bases between. The CDR3 is made up of 11 amino acids. CDR1 and CDR2 (germline): ENHRY, SYGVKD. The CDR3 sequence: CAISGYNEQFF. As DNA, the CDR3 is TGTGCCATCAGTGGATACAATGAGCAGTTCTTC.

In this sample, this clonotype turned up many times. This chain connects TRBV4-1 to TRBJ2-1; TRBD1 is a possible D gene (5 bases). Trimming cost V 4 bases and J 5 bases, with 9 bases left between them. In germline, CDR1 is MGHRA, CDR2 YSYEKL. CDR3 length equals 13 residues. CDR3 in amino acids: CASSPSRDNEQFF. CDR3 sequence (DNA): TGCGCCAGCAGCCCCAGCAGGGACAATGAGCAGTTCTTC.

This clonotype showed up many times. The chain is built from TRBV29-1 and TRBJ2-5, with TRBD1 matching over 8 bases. CDR1 is SQVTM and CDR2 is ANQGSEA in the germline V gene. The CDR3 runs 13 residues. V lost 6 bases, J lost 5 bases, and 8 bases stayed unmatched. The CDR3 region is CSVAQGARETQYF. The CDR3 DNA follows: TGCAGCGTAGCTCAGGGGGCGCGGGAGACCCAGTACTTC.

This clonotype was seen a handful of times. The chain has TRBV3-1 and TRBJ2-2; 9 nucleotides align to TRBD1. The germline gives CDR1 LGHDT, CDR2 YNNKEL (reference sequence). V dropped 4 bases and J dropped 6; count of bases not matched to a gene: 6. The length of the CDR3 is 15 residues. Here the CDR3 reads CASSPGQGSSGELFF. Here the CDR3 DNA reads TGTGCCAGCAGCCCGGGACAGGGCTCTTCCGGGGAGCTGTTTTTT.

This clonotype was counted a few times. The genes are TRBV6-5 and TRBJ2-6; D is uncertain. The V end lost 5 bases, the J end lost 6 bases, and 14 bases lay between the germline ends. Germline lookup yields CDR1 MNHEY and CDR2 SVGAGI. This CDR3 has 15 residues. The DNA of the CDR3 is TGTGCCAGCAGTCACGAACAGTTATCGGCCAACGTCCTGACTTTC. It encodes CASSHEQLSANVLTF.

The chain combines TRBV11-2 with TRBJ2-1, with a possible D match to TRBD2 (5 bases). The length of the CDR3 is 15 residues. Trimming pared 0 bases from V and 5 bases from J, leaving 11 bases between. Germline V CDR1 and CDR2: SGHAT, FQNNGV. This chain's CDR3 is CASSLDGKVNNEQFF. DNA for the CDR3: TGTGCCAGCAGCTTAGACGGGAAAGTCAACAATGAGCAGTTCTTC.

The chain carries TRBV20-1 and TRBJ2-5; D uncertain. V was clipped by 6 bases and J by 5 bases, with 13 bases between them. The CDR3 sequence is 12 residues long. From germline, CDR1 is DFQATT and CDR2 SNEGSKA (reference sequence). As DNA, the CDR3 is TGCAGTGCAACCCCGACTGGCGAGACCCAGTACTTC. As protein: CSATPTGETQYF.